This T cell receptor beta chain was captured by sequencing in a study of cytomegalovirus exposure and HLA in healthy donors. CDR1 SNHLY and CDR2 FYNNEI come from the germline V gene. The J segment lost 10 bases and the V segment lost 6 bases, leaving 7 bases of the junction unmatched. The CDR3 runs 14 residues. Vbeta (60) and Jbeta (13) primers were used in the PCR. Only in-frame clones appear in the TCRdb table, and some are missing; sequencing was by immunoSEQ multiplex PCR. This table has 150,000 or so clones, 77% appearing once. The chain is built from TRBV2 and TRBJ1-6; 9 bases map to TRBD1. Material for sequencing was PBMCs. This sequence was found in a man between 45 and 60 years old in good health and CMV-seropositive. CDR3 protein: CASSGTGFGSPLHF. CDR3 DNA: TGTGCCAGCAGCGGGACAGGGTTCGGCTCACCCCTCCACTTT. Full variable domain (remainder filled in from reference TRBV2 and TRBJ1-6): EPEVTQTPSHQVTQMGQEVILRCVPISNHLYFYWYRQILGQKVEFLVSFYNNEISEKSEIFDDQFSVERPDGSNFTLKIRSTKLEDSAMYFCASSGTGFGSPLHFGNGTRLTVT.